Below, 28 T cell receptor beta chains from the same sample are listed, as sequenced in a study of T cell changes during pregnancy in multiple sclerosis. Clones were read by immunoSEQ multiplex PCR, and TCRdb kept only the in-frame ones, dropping some. The repertoire holds about 60,000 clones, around 92% seen once, with nearly 0.2% in the top ten. This material consisted of CD4+ T cells from peripheral blood mononuclear cells, taken in the second trimester of pregnancy. The receptor source for this set is a female donor with multiple sclerosis, enrolled in a pregnancy study.

The chain carries TRBV15 and TRBJ2-4, with TRBD1 matching over 8 bases. The V gene's germline CDR1 is LNHNV and CDR2 YYDKDF (reference sequence). The J segment lost 2 bases and the V segment lost 11 bases, leaving 11 bases of the junction unmatched. The CDR3 is 15 residues long. This CDR3 is CASKDRDETKNIQYF. The CDR3 DNA follows: TGTGCCTCCAAGGACAGGGACGAGACCAAAAACATTCAGTACTTC.

J is TRBJ2-1 and V is TRBV15, with 7 bases matching TRBD1. The CDR3 extends over 15 amino acids. The J segment lost 3 bases and the V segment lost 4 bases, leaving 6 bases of the junction unmatched. In germline, CDR1 is LNHNV, CDR2 YYDKDF (reference sequence). The CDR3 nucleotides are TGTGCCACCAGCACAACAGGGGATGGCTACAATGAGCAGTTCTTC. As protein: CATSTTGDGYNEQFF. Full variable domain (outside the CDR3, taken from reference TRBV15 and TRBJ2-1): DAMVIQNPRYQVTQFGKPVTLSCSQTLNHNVMYWYQQKSSQAPKLLFHYYDKDFNNEADTPDNFQSRRPNTSFCFLDIRSPGLGDTAMYLCATSTTGDGYNEQFFGPGTRLTVL.

The J gene is TRBJ2-5, the V gene TRBV27; no definite D call. Trimming removed 8 bases at V and 1 base at J, with 14 bases between. Germline-derived CDR1 and CDR2 are MNHEY and SMNVEV (reference sequence). The CDR3 totals 14 residues. In DNA form, the CDR3 reads TGTGCCAGCTCGTACTCAATCATCCAAGAGACCCAGTACTTC. Its translation is CASSYSIIQETQYF.

The rearrangement uses TRBV5-1 and TRBJ2-3; TRBD1 agrees at 10 bases. This CDR3 contains 15 residues. The germline gives CDR1 SGHRS, CDR2 YFSETQ. The V segment lost 6 bases and the J segment 6 bases; nucleotides outside the gene matches: 10. Here the CDR3 reads CASTGTGAPTDTQYF. As DNA, the CDR3 is TGCGCCAGCACGGGGACAGGGGCCCCCACTGATACGCAGTATTTT.

The chain joins TRBV10-1 to TRBJ2-5, with TRBD1 matching 7 bases. V lost 7 bases and J lost 3; bases outside the gene matches: 5. The CDR3 consists of 13 residues. Germline CDR1 WNHNN, CDR2 SYGVQD (reference sequence). Here the CDR3 DNA reads TGCGCCAGCACGTCGGGACAGAAAGAGACCCAGTACTTC. Its translation: CASTSGQKETQYF.

The chain employs TRBV5-1 and TRBJ1-1; D gene uncertain. Germline lookup yields CDR1 SGHRS and CDR2 YFSETQ. V dropped 4 bases and J dropped 1 base, with 8 bases sitting between them. The CDR3 extends over 13 amino acids. This CDR3 is CASSEGANTEAFF. The CDR3 DNA follows: TGCGCCAGCAGCGAGGGCGCGAACACTGAAGCTTTCTTT.

The rearrangement uses TRBV5-1 and TRBJ2-7, with D possibly matching TRBD1 (5 bases). Germline V CDR1 and CDR2: SGHRS, YFSETQ. V shed 3 bases and J shed 2 bases, with 12 bases lying between them. This CDR3 has 14 amino acids. The CDR3 DNA sequence: TGCGCCAGCAGCTCCAAGGGGCCAACCTACGAGCAGTACTTC. Amino acids: CASSSKGPTYEQYF.

The V call is TRBV5-4, the J call TRBJ2-1; D is unclear. Germline CDR1 SGHNT, CDR2 YYREEE (reference sequence). V dropped 2 bases and J dropped 4 bases, with 22 bases sitting between them. The length of the CDR3 is 18 residues. As DNA, the CDR3 is TGTGCCAGCAGCTTAAGTCGTGCGGCTAGAGGTTGGTACAATGAGCAGTTCTTC. It codes for CASSLSRAARGWYNEQFF. Looking up the rest from reference TRBV5-4 and TRBJ2-1 gives the full variable domain: ETGVTQSPTHLIKTRGQQVTLRCSSQSGHNTVSWYQQALGQGPQFIFQYYREEENGRGNFPPRFSGLQFPNYSSELNVNALELDDSALYLCASSLSRAARGWYNEQFFGPGTRLTVL.

The chain employs TRBV27 and TRBJ2-1; D is perhaps TRBD2 (6 bases). The CDR3 runs to 14 residues. Germline V CDR1 and CDR2: MNHEY, SMNVEV (reference sequence). V dropped 4 bases and J dropped 4 bases, with 11 bases sitting between them. In nucleotides, the CDR3 is TGTGCCAGCAGTTGGTCTAGCGTTTACAATGAGCAGTTCTTC. Its translation: CASSWSSVYNEQFF.

This sequence joins TRBV29-1 and TRBJ1-4; TRBD1 aligns across 10 bases. This CDR3 has 13 amino acids. Germline CDR1 and CDR2: SQVTM and ANQGSEA. With V trimmed by 6 bases and J by 8 bases, 6 bases remained unmatched. The CDR3: CSVSTGGEEKLFF. The DNA of the CDR3 is TGCAGCGTATCGACAGGGGGCGAGGAAAAACTGTTTTTT.

The chain joins TRBV20-1 to TRBJ2-5; D uncertain. Trimming shortened V by 6 bases and J by 5 bases, and 7 bases separated the two germline ends. The CDR3 runs to 10 residues. Germline-derived CDR1 and CDR2 are DFQATT and SNEGSKA (reference sequence). The CDR3 DNA is TGCAGTGCGGCCTTTGAGACCCAGTACTTC. Protein product: CSAAFETQYF.

V gene TRBV6-4 combines with J gene TRBJ2-7; 9 bases line up with TRBD2. The J segment lost 0 bases and the V segment lost 6 bases, leaving 6 bases of the junction unmatched. Germline CDR1 and CDR2: MRHNA and SNTAGT. This CDR3 spans 15 amino acids. CDR3 residues: CASRLAGDSSYEQYF. DNA for the CDR3: TGTGCCAGCAGATTAGCGGGGGACAGCTCCTACGAGCAGTACTTC.

The chain carries TRBV7-2 and TRBJ2-3, with D possibly being TRBD2 (6 bases). Germline values: CDR1 SGHTA, CDR2 FQGNSA. V lost 7 bases and J lost 11, with 19 bases in between. The CDR3 runs 13 residues. CDR3 residues: CASMGVAVGGQYF. The DNA of the CDR3 is TGTGCCAGCATGGGGGTTGCGGTGGGGGGGCAGTATTTT.

The chain links TRBV19 to TRBJ2-1; no firm D call. Trimming pared 0 bases from V and 10 bases from J, leaving 13 bases between. The CDR3 is 14 amino acids. Germline lookup yields CDR1 LNHDA and CDR2 SQIVND (reference sequence). The CDR3 protein is CASSIDRLGQEQFF. Here the CDR3 DNA reads TGTGCCAGTAGTATAGACAGGTTAGGCCAGGAGCAGTTCTTC.

The CDR3 DNA is TGTGCCAGCAGCGTACAGTACCCGGGAGAGACCCAGTACTTC. Protein sequence: CASSVQYPGETQYF. This rearrangement joins TRBV9 to TRBJ2-5, with unresolved D. Germline loops: CDR1 SGDLS, CDR2 YYNGEE. The ends were cut back, 1 base at V and 4 bases at J, with 11 bases in the middle. The CDR3 extends over 14 amino acids.

This clone was counted a few times. This chain links TRBV2 with TRBJ1-5; no clear D. Trimming removed 8 bases at V and 5 bases at J, with 10 bases between. This CDR3 is 12 amino acids long. Germline V lookup: CDR1 SNHLY, CDR2 FYNNEI. CDR3 DNA sequence: TGTGCCAGCCAAGACTTGTATCAGCCCCAGCATTTT. It is translated as CASQDLYQPQHF.

This chain connects TRBV5-8 to TRBJ1-1; D is unresolved. The CDR3 is 12 amino acids. V lost 4 bases and J lost 3, with 7 bases in between. The germline V gene has CDR1 SGHTS and CDR2 YDEGEE. This CDR3 reads CASSNRYTEAFF. The CDR3 region has the DNA TGTGCCAGCAGCAACAGATACACTGAAGCTTTCTTT.

The chain links TRBV7-8 to TRBJ1-3; a possible D gene is TRBD1 (5 bases). Germline values: CDR1 SGHVS, CDR2 FQNEAQ. This CDR3 is 17 amino acids long. The germline V and J ends were trimmed by 2 bases and 0 bases, with 14 bases remaining between them. The CDR3: CASSLRAGGSSGNTIYF. DNA for the CDR3: TGTGCCAGCAGCTTACGGGCGGGGGGGAGCTCTGGAAACACCATATATTTT.

This clone occurred once. The CDR3 DNA reads TGTGCCAGCAGCTTTGGACACCTCATGAACACTGAAGCTTTCTTT. As protein: CASSFGHLMNTEAFF. The chain uses TRBV5-8 and TRBJ1-1, with D tentatively TRBD1 (5 bases). The V gene's germline CDR1 is SGHTS and CDR2 YDEGEE. Trimming removed 2 bases from V and 0 bases from J, with 11 bases in between. This CDR3 has 15 residues.

The chain joins TRBV7-9 to TRBJ2-2; 9 bases align to TRBD2. V shed 3 bases and J 6 bases; nucleotides not matched to a gene: 8. CDR1 and CDR2 (germline): SEHNR, FQNEAQ (reference sequence). The CDR3 spans 16 residues. In DNA form, the CDR3 reads TGTGCCAGCAGCTTGCCGGGACTAGCAGGTTCCGGGGAGCTGTTTTTT. Protein: CASSLPGLAGSGELFF.

V and J are TRBV5-8 and TRBJ2-3; the match to TRBD2 covers 8 bases. Germline V lookup: CDR1 SGHTS, CDR2 YDEGEE. J lost 1 base, V lost 0 bases, and 1 base had no gene match. The CDR3 consists of 15 residues. The CDR3 bases are TGTGCCAGCAGCTTGGACGGGGGGGGCACAGATACGCAGTATTTT. Protein product: CASSLDGGGTDTQYF.

In DNA form, the CDR3 reads TGTGCCAGCAGTTTAGGGTACGGGGGGAGTAGCACAGATACGCAGTATTTT. Translated, it gives CASSLGYGGSSTDTQYF. The chain joins TRBV27 to TRBJ2-3, with 7 bases aligning to TRBD2. J gave up 0 bases and V 2 bases, and 8 bases lay outside the gene matches. The CDR3 runs 17 residues. The germline gives CDR1 MNHEY, CDR2 SMNVEV (reference sequence).

This rearrangement joins TRBV29-1 to TRBJ2-1, with 9 bases lining up with TRBD2. This CDR3 comprises 15 residues. Germline-derived CDR1 and CDR2 are SQVTM and ANQGSEA. The V and J ends lost 5 bases and 7 bases, in that order; junction bases with no gene match: 12. This CDR3 reads CSVSHPSGNQNEQFF. The CDR3 DNA follows: TGCAGCGTTTCCCATCCTAGCGGGAACCAAAATGAGCAGTTCTTC.

V gene TRBV11-2 combines with J gene TRBJ1-1; 7 positions match TRBD1. In germline, CDR1 is SGHAT, CDR2 FQNNGV. With 3 bases clipped from V and 1 base from J, the junction kept 2 bases outside the gene matches. CDR3 length: 14 residues. CDR3 sequence reads: CASSLGTENTEAFF. The CDR3 coding sequence is TGTGCCAGCAGCTTGGGGACAGAGAACACTGAAGCTTTCTTT.

The chain recombines TRBV9 with TRBJ2-1, with 10 positions matching TRBD2. Germline V gives CDR1 SGDLS, CDR2 YYNGEE. The V and J ends lost 0 bases and 9 bases, in that order; junction bases with no gene match: 9. The CDR3 consists of 16 residues. The CDR3 DNA follows: TGTGCCAGCAGCGTAGGGACTAGCGGAAGTGCGGCTGAGCAGTTCTTC. Translation gives CASSVGTSGSAAEQFF.

The count of this clone is one. This chain connects TRBV19 to TRBJ1-5; 11 nucleotides line up with TRBD1. Trimming cost V 9 bases and J 6 bases; bases outside gene matches: 7. The CDR3 covers 14 residues. CDR1 LNHDA and CDR2 SQIVND come from the germline V gene (reference sequence). CDR3 sequence (DNA): TGTGCCAGCCGGACAGGGGGCGGCGGTCAGCCCCAGCATTTT. Translated: CASRTGGGGQPQHF.

Here the CDR3 DNA reads TGTGCCAGCTCACCCTCAGGGAAAACTAACTATGGCTACACCTTC. Protein: CASSPSGKTNYGYTF. The chain combines TRBV18 with TRBJ1-2, with a weak D call TRBD1 (5 bases). Trimming pared 3 bases from V and 0 bases from J, leaving 11 bases between. CDR3 size: 15 residues. CDR1 is KGHSH and CDR2 is LQKENI in the germline V gene.

The chain recombines TRBV10-3 with TRBJ1-1, with TRBD1 matching over 10 bases. Germline assignment: CDR1 ENHRY and CDR2 SYGVKD. The length of the CDR3 is 14 residues. The ends lost 3 bases at V and 11 bases at J; junction bases unmatched: 9. The CDR3: CAISDSRDRGWAFF. CDR3 nucleotide sequence: TGTGCCATCAGTGATTCCCGGGACAGGGGCTGGGCTTTCTTT.